These 15 T cell receptor beta chains were all obtained from the same sample, sequenced in a study of cytomegalovirus exposure and HLA in healthy donors. The PCR contained 60 Vbeta and 13 Jbeta primers. Produced via immunoSEQ multiplex PCR; TCRdb's table is partial and in-frame only. The sample shows 150,000 to 200,000 clones, about 80% of them seen only once. The sequencing input was PBMCs. The source is a man between 18 and 35 years old in good health and CMV-seropositive.

The chain employs TRBV28 and TRBJ2-7; 8 bases agree with TRBD2. Germline values: CDR1 MDHEN, CDR2 SYDVKM. V shed 3 bases and J 0 bases; nucleotides not matched to a gene: 10. This CDR3 has 17 residues. In DNA, the CDR3 is TGTGCCAGCAGTTTGGGTCTGGGTAGCGGGGTCTCCTACGAGCAGTACTTC. The encoded protein is CASSLGLGSGVSYEQYF.

The J gene is TRBJ2-1, the V gene TRBV9; 8 bases fit TRBD1. Germline loops: CDR1 SGDLS, CDR2 YYNGEE. The CDR3 is 18 residues long. The trim removed 1 base at V and 5 bases at J, leaving 14 bases unmatched. The CDR3 DNA reads as TGTGCCAGCAGCGTACAGTCAGGCCCTAGGGGACAGGACAATGAGCAGTTCTTC. Translating it yields CASSVQSGPRGQDNEQFF.

The chain is built from TRBV4-2 and TRBJ2-2; no clear D gene. The length of the CDR3 is 15 residues. Trimming stripped 0 bases from V and 6 bases from J, with 11 bases between. Looked up from germline, CDR1 is LGHNA and CDR2 is YNFKEQ. The CDR3 region has the DNA TGTGCCAGCAGCCAAGAAGGCCTAGTCTCCGGGGAGCTGTTTTTT. This encodes CASSQEGLVSGELFF.

V usage is TRBV10-3 and J usage is TRBJ2-3, with 12 nucleotides matching TRBD2. The CDR3 has 14 amino acids. Trimming cost V 6 bases and J 6 bases; bases outside gene matches: 4. CDR1 and CDR2 (germline): ENHRY, SYGVKD. The CDR3 DNA reads TGTGCCATCAGAACCGGGACTAGCGGGGATACGCAGTATTTT. Its translation: CAIRTGTSGDTQYF.

V gene TRBV9 combines with J gene TRBJ2-3; TRBD1 matches 7 bases. V gave up 2 bases and J gave up 4 bases; unmatched junction bases: 4. The CDR3 is 14 residues long. Per the germline V gene, CDR1 is SGDLS and CDR2 is YYNGEE. CDR3: CASSVWTGSDTQYF. The DNA for the CDR3 is TGTGCCAGCAGCGTCTGGACAGGATCAGATACGCAGTATTTT.

V is TRBV7-9 and J is TRBJ1-1; D gene unclear. This CDR3 has 12 amino acids. Germline V gene data show CDR1 as SEHNR and CDR2 as FQNEAQ (reference sequence). Trimming cost V 8 bases and J 5 bases, with 12 bases left between them. This CDR3 reads CASFRSRTEAFF. CDR3 coding DNA: TGTGCCAGCTTCCGTAGTCGGACTGAAGCTTTCTTT.

The V call is TRBV5-1, the J call TRBJ2-1; TRBD2 aligns across 8 bases. The CDR3 is 15 amino acids. CDR1 and CDR2 (germline): SGHRS, YFSETQ. The V gene end was trimmed by 5 bases and the J gene end by 9 bases; junction bases not matched to a gene: 13. The chain's CDR3 is CASSRIGTSGGEQFF. CDR3 coding DNA: TGCGCCAGCAGTCGAATCGGGACTAGTGGTGGTGAGCAGTTCTTC.

This chain joins TRBV10-3 and TRBJ1-1; the match to TRBD1 covers 8 bases. The CDR3 is 14 residues long. V gave up 0 bases and J gave up 6 bases; unmatched junction bases: 3. Germline V gives CDR1 ENHRY, CDR2 SYGVKD. CDR3 DNA: TGTGCCATCAGTGAGTCGCAGGGGGCGGCTGAAGCTTTCTTT. This codes for CAISESQGAAEAFF.

V is TRBV15 and J is TRBJ1-4; 10 positions agree with TRBD1. The CDR3 runs to 16 residues. Germline V lookup: CDR1 LNHNV, CDR2 YYDKDF (reference sequence). After removal of 1 base from V and 8 bases from J, the junction contained 7 bases not matched to a gene. The CDR3 DNA reads TGTGCCACCAGCAGAGTCCAGGACAGGGGGGCGGAAAAACTGTTTTTT. It translates to CATSRVQDRGAEKLFF.

In its sample, this clone was seen a few times. J is TRBJ2-2 and V is TRBV11-3, with TRBD1 matching 8 bases. The germline gives CDR1 SGHNT, CDR2 YENEEA. V lost 1 base to trimming and J lost 4 bases; unmatched junction nucleotides: 8. The CDR3 spans 17 residues. The DNA of the CDR3 is TGTGCCAGCAGCTTAGGGGTCCAGGGGGCAACCACCGGGGAGCTGTTTTTT. Translating gives CASSLGVQGATTGELFF.

The CDR3 DNA follows: TGTGCCAGCAGTCTACAATGGGGGGGCACTGAAGCTTTCTTT. It encodes CASSLQWGGTEAFF. This sequence joins TRBV27 and TRBJ1-1; a weak D match, TRBD1 (5 bases). The V gene lost 5 bases and the J gene lost 4 bases, with 14 bases spanning the gap. The CDR3 runs to 14 residues. From germline, CDR1 is MNHEY and CDR2 SMNVEV (reference sequence).

The chain recombines TRBV2 with TRBJ2-3; the D is unclear. Germline V lookup: CDR1 SNHLY, CDR2 FYNNEI. Trimming removed 6 bases at V and 9 bases at J, with 22 bases between. This CDR3 is built from 15 residues. The CDR3 here is CASRFDDSAAHTQYF. CDR3 DNA: TGTGCCAGCAGGTTTGACGATTCGGCGGCGCACACGCAGTATTTT.

J is TRBJ1-1 and V is TRBV6-5; 7 bases are shared with TRBD1. Germline CDR1 MNHEY, CDR2 SVGAGI. The V and J ends lost 10 bases and 1 base, in that order; junction bases with no gene match: 9. This CDR3 contains 14 residues. The CDR3 spells CATTGGQSNTEAFF. The CDR3 bases are TGTGCCACCACTGGGGGACAGTCGAACACTGAAGCTTTCTTT.

The sample holds a few counts of this clone. The J gene is TRBJ2-7, the V gene TRBV6-1; 7 nucleotides match TRBD1. Per the germline V gene, CDR1 is MNHNS and CDR2 is SASEGT. This CDR3 is built from 15 residues. The V gene end was trimmed by 4 bases and the J gene end by 1 base; junction bases not matched to a gene: 7. The CDR3 region is CASSAQTGSSYEQYF. CDR3 nucleotide sequence: TGTGCCAGCAGTGCCCAGACAGGGTCGTCCTACGAGCAGTACTTC.

The J gene is TRBJ2-7, the V gene TRBV7-9; 10 bases align to TRBD1. CDR1 is SEHNR and CDR2 is FQNEAQ in the germline V gene (reference sequence). CDR3 length equals 15 residues. The V and J ends lost 5 bases and 5 bases, in that order; junction bases with no gene match: 9. CDR3: CASSPGQGLGHEQYF. The DNA of the CDR3 is TGTGCCAGCAGCCCGGGACAGGGGTTAGGACACGAGCAGTACTTC.